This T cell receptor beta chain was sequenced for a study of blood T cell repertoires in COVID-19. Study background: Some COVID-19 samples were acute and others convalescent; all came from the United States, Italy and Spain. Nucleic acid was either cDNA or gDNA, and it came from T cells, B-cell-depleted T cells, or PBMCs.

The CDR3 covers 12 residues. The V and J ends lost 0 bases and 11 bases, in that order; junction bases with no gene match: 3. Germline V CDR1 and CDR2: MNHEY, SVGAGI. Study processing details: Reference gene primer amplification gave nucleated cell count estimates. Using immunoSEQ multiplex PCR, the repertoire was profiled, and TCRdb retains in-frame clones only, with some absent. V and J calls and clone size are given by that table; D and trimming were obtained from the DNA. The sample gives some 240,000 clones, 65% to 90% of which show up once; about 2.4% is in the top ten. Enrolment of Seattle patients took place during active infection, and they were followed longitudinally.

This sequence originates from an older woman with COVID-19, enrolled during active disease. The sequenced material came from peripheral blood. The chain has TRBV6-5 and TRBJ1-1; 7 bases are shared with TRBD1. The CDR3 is CASSYSTGMAFF. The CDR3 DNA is TGTGCCAGCAGTTACTCGACAGGGATGGCTTTCTTT.